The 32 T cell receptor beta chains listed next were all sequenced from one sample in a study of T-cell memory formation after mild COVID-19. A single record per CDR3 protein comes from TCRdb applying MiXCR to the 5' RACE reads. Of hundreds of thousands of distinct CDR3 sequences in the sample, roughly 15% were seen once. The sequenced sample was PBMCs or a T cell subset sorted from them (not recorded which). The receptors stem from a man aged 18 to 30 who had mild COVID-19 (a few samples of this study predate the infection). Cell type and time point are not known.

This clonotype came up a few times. CDR3 region: CASSGQGRYEQYV. CDR3 sequence (DNA): TGTGCCAGCAGTGGACAGGGGCGTTACGAGCAGTACGTC. This chain links TRBV2 with TRBJ2-7; 8 positions agree with TRBD1. Per the germline V gene, CDR1 is SNHLY and CDR2 is FYNNEI. The CDR3 runs 13 residues. V was clipped by 4 bases and J by 4 bases; unmatched bases: 3.

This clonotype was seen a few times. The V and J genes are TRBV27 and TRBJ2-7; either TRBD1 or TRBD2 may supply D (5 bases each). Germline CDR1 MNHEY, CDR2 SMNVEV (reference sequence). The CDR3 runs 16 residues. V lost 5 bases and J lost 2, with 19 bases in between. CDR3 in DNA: TGTGCCAGCAGTCCTATAGGGACGGGGAAAACCTACGAGCAGTACGTC. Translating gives CASSPIGTGKTYEQYV.

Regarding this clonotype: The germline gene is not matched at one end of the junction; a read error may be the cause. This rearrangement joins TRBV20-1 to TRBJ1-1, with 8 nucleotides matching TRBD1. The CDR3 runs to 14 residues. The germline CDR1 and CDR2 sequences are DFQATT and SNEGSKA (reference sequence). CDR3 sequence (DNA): TGCAGTGCTAGAGGGGCAGGGGGCTATACTGAAGCCTTCTTT. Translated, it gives CSARGAGGYTEAFF.

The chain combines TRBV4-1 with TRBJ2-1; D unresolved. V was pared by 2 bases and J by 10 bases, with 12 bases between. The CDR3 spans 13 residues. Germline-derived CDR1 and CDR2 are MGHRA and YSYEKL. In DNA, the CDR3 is TGCGCCAGCAGCCAAATCACCCCCGGAGAGCAGTTCTTC. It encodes CASSQITPGEQFF.

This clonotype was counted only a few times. In DNA, the CDR3 is TGTGCCAGCAGTGCAAACAGGGATACGCAGTATTTT. Amino acid sequence: CASSANRDTQYF. The chain links TRBV6-2 or TRBV6-3 to TRBJ2-3, with a weak D call TRBD1 (5 bases). The CDR3 loop spans 12 amino acids. V dropped 5 bases and J dropped 6 bases, with 9 bases sitting between them. Germline V gives CDR1 MNHEY, CDR2 SVGEGT.

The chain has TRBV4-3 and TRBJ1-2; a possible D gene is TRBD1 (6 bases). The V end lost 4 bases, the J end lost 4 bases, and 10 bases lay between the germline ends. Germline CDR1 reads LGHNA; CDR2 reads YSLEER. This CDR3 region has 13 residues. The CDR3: CASSRGAPYGYTF. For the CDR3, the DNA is TGCGCCAGCAGCCGGGGGGCACCCTATGGCTACACCTTC.

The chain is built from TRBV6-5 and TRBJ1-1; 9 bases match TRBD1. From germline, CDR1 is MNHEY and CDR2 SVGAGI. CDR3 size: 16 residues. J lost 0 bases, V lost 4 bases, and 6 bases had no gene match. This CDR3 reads CASSLSGTGMNTEAFF. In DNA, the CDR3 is TGTGCCAGCAGTTTATCCGGGACAGGGATGAACACTGAAGCTTTCTTT.

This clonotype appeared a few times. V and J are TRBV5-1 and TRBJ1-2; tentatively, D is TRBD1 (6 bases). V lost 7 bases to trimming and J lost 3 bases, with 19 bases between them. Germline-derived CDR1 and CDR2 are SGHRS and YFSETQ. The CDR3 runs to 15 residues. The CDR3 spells CASRPGQLVDYGYTF. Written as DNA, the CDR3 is TGCGCCAGCCGGCCGGGACAATTGGTGGACTATGGCTACACCTTC.

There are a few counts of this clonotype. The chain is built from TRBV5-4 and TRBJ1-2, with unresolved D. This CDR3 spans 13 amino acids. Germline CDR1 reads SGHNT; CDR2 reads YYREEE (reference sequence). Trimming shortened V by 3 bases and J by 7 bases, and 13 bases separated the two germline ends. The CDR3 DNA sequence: TGTGCCAGCAGCTGGACCACGTTTGGTGGCTACACCTTC. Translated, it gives CASSWTTFGGYTF.

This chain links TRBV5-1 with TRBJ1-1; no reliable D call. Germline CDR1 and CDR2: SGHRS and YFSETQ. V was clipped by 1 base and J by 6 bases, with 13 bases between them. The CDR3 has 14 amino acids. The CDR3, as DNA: TGCGCCAGCAGCTTGCCGGGAAATGATGCTGAAGCTTTCTTT. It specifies CASSLPGNDAEAFF.

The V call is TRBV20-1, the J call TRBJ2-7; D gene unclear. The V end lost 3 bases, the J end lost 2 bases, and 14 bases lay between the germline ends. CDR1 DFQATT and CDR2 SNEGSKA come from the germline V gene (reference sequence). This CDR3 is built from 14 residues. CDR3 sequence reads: CSARSPGGTYEQYF. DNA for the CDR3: TGCAGTGCTAGGAGCCCGGGCGGAACCTACGAGCAGTACTTC.

CDR3 bases: TGTGCCAGCAGCGTGGAGGGGGCGACTGAAGCTTTCTTT. Encoded protein: CASSVEGATEAFF. The chain combines TRBV7-9 with TRBJ1-1; 7 bases agree with TRBD1. This CDR3 contains 13 residues. V lost 5 bases and J lost 5; bases outside the gene matches: 5. Germline assignment: CDR1 SEHNR and CDR2 FQNEAQ (reference sequence). The full variable domain, completed using reference TRBV7-9 and TRBJ1-1, is DTGVSQNPRHKITKRGQNVTFRCDPISEHNRLYWYRQTLGQGPEFLTYFQNEAQLEKSRLLSDRFSAERPKGSFSTLEIQRTEQGDSAMYLCASSVEGATEAFFGQGTRLTVV.

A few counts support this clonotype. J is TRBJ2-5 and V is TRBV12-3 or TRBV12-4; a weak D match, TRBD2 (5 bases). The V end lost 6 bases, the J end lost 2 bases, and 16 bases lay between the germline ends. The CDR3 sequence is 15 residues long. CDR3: CASSRGDREQETQYF. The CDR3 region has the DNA TGTGCCAGCAGCCGGGGAGATCGAGAACAAGAGACCCAGTACTTC.

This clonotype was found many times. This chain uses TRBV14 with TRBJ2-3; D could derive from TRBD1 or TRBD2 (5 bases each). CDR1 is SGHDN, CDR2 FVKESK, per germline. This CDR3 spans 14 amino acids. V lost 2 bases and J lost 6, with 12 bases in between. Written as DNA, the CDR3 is TGTGCCAGCAGCCAACAGGGACCCTGGGATACGCAGTATTTT. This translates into CASSQQGPWDTQYF.

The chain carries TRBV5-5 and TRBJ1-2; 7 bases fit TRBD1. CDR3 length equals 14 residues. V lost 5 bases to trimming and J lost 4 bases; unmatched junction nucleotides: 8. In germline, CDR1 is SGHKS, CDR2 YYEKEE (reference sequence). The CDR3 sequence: CASRTPGQLYGYTF. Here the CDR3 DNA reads TGTGCCAGCAGAACACCGGGACAGCTCTATGGCTACACCTTC.

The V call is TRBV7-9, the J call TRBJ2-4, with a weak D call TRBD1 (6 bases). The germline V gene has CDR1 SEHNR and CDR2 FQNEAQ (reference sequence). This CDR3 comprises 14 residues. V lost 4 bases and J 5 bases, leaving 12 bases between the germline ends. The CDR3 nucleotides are TGTGCCAGCAGCTCATGGACAGTACAAAACATTCAGTACTTC. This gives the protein CASSSWTVQNIQYF.

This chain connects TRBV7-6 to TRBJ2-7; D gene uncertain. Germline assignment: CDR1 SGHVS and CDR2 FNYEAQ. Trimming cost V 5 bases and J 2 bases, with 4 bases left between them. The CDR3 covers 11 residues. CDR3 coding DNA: TGTGCCAGCAGCAATACCTACGAGCAGTACTTC. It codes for CASSNTYEQYF.

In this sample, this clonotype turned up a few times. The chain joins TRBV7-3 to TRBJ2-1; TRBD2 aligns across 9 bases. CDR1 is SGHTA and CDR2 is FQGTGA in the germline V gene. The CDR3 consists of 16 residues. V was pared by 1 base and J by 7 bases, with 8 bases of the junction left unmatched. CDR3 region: CASSLIGGGAVNEQFF. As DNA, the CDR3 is TGTGCCAGCAGCTTAATTGGCGGGGGGGCCGTGAATGAGCAGTTCTTC.

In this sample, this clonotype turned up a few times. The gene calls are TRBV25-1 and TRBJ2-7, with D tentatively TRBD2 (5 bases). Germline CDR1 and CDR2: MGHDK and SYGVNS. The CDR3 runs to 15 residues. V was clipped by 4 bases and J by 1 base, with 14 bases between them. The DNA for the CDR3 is TGTGCCAGCAGTGGAAGGACCGAGGGTTCCTACGAGCAGTACTTC. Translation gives CASSGRTEGSYEQYF.

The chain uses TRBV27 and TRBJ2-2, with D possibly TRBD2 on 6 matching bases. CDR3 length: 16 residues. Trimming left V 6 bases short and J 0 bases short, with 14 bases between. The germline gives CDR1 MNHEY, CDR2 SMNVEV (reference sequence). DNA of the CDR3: TGTGCCAGCAGCGATAGGGACTTAGCGAACACCGGGGAGCTGTTTTTT. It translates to CASSDRDLANTGELFF.

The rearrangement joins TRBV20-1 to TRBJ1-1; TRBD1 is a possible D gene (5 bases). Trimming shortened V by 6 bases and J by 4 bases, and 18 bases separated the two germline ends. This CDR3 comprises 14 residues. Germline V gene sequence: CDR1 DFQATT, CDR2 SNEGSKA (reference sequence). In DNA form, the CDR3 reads TGCAGTGCGCCGGCGGTCATTAGGGGCACTGAAGCTTTCTTT. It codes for CSAPAVIRGTEAFF.

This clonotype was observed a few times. In nucleotides, the CDR3 is TGCGCCAGCAGCCCCGGCCCGGGAAAGGGACAGCCCCAGCATTTT. The encoded protein is CASSPGPGKGQPQHF. This chain links TRBV4-1 with TRBJ1-5; no definite D call. The germline V gene encodes CDR1 MGHRA and CDR2 YSYEKL. The CDR3 is made up of 15 amino acids. V was shortened by 4 bases and J by 7 bases, with 17 bases between the two germline ends.

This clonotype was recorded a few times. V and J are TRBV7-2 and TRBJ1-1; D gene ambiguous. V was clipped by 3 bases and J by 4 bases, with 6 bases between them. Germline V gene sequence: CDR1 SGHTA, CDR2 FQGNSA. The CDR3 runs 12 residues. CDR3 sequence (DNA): TGTGCCAGCAGCTTTGGGGTCACTGAAGCTTTCTTT. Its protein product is CASSFGVTEAFF.

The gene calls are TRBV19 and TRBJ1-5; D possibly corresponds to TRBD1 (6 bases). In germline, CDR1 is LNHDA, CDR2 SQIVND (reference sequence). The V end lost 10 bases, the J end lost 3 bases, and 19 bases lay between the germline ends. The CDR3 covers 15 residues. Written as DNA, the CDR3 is TGTGCCACCTCAGGGACAAGACAGGACAATCAGCCCCAGCATTTT. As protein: CATSGTRQDNQPQHF.

CDR3 protein: CASSLYRGSTNEKLFF. In nucleotides, the CDR3 is TGTGCCAGCAGCTTATACAGGGGGTCAACTAATGAAAAACTGTTTTTT. The chain has TRBV5-5 and TRBJ1-4; 8 positions agree with TRBD1. The CDR3 totals 16 residues. Trimming removed 2 bases from V and 0 bases from J; junction bases left unmatched: 3. Germline assignment: CDR1 SGHKS and CDR2 YYEKEE (reference sequence).

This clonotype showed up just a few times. The CDR3 protein is CASSLYRGRSDEQFF. Written as DNA, the CDR3 is TGTGCCAGCAGTCTTTACAGGGGGCGTTCGGATGAGCAGTTCTTC. This chain uses TRBV2 with TRBJ2-1, with 9 bases that match TRBD1. Germline lookup yields CDR1 SNHLY and CDR2 FYNNEI. There are 15 residues in the CDR3. V lost 5 bases to trimming and J lost 8 bases; unmatched junction nucleotides: 10.

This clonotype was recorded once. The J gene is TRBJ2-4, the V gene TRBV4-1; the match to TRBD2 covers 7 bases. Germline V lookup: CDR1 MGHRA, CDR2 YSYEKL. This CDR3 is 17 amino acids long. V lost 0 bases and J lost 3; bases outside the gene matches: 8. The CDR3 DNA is TGCGCCAGCAGCCAAGACTCTAGCGGCTATGGCAAAAACATTCAGTACTTC. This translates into CASSQDSSGYGKNIQYF.

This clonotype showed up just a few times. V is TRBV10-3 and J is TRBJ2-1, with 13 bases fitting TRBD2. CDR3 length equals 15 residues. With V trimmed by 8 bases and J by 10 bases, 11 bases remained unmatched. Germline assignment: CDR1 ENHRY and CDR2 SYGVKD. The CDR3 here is CAISELAGGPREQFF. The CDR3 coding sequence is TGTGCCATCTCAGAACTAGCGGGGGGGCCGCGGGAGCAGTTCTTC.

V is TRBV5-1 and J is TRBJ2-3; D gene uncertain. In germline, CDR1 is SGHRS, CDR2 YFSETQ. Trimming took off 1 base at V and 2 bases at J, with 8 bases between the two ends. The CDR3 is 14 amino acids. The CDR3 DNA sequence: TGCGCCAGCAGCTTGCAGGCTCCCACAGATACGCAGTATTTT. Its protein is CASSLQAPTDTQYF.

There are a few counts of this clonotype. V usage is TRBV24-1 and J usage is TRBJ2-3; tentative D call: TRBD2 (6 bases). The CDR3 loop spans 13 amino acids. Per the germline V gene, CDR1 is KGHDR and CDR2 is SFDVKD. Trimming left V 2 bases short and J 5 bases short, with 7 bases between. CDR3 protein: CATSDWREDTQYF. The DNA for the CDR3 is TGTGCCACCAGTGATTGGAGGGAAGATACGCAGTATTTT.

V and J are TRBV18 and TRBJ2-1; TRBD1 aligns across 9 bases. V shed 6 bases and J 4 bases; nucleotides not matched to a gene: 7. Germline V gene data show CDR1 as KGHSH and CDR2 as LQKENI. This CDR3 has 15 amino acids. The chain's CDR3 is CASSEDRGPYNEQFF. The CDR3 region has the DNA TGTGCCAGCTCCGAGGACAGGGGACCGTACAATGAGCAGTTCTTC.

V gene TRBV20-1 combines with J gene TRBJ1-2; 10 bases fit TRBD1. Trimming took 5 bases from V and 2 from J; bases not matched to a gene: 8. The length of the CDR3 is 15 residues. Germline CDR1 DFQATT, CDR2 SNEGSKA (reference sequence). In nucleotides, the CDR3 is TGCAGTGCTCGCCGGGACAGGGGTTCCAACTATGGCTACACCTTC. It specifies CSARRDRGSNYGYTF.